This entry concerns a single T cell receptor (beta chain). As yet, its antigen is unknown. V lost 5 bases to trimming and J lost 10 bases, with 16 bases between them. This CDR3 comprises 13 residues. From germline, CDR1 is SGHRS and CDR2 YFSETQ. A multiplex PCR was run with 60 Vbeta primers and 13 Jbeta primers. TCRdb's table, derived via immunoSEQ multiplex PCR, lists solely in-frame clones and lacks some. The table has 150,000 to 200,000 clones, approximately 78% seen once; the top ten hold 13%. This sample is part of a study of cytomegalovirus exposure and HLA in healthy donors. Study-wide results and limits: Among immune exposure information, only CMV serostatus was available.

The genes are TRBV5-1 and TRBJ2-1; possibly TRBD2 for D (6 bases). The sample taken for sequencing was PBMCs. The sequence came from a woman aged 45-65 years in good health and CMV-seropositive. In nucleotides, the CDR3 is TGCGCCAGCAGTAGGGAGGTGAGTGAGGAGCAGTTCTTC. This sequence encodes CASSREVSEEQFF.